The entry below gives a single T cell receptor (beta chain) sequence along with its context. Its antigen is not identified. The source of the sample is a study of CD8 T cells in ankylosing spondylitis. The study's findings and limits: Ankylosing spondylitis blood appeared to carry a characteristic TCR beta motif of eight or nine highly homologous variants. Previous work reported some of these motif variants in the synovial fluid and blood of reactive arthritis. Significantly higher representation of disease-linked clones was reported for matched ankylosing spondylitis synovial fluid.

Quantitative 5'-RACE with molecular barcodes produced the TCR beta libraries. MiXCR, run by TCRdb on the 5' RACE reads, gives a single entry per CDR3 protein. The repertoire consists of 250,000 or so distinct CDR3 sequences, with over 15% occurring once and the leading ten covering approximately 32%. Germline lookup yields CDR1 SQVTM and CDR2 ANQGSEA. This CDR3 contains 12 residues. V shed 5 bases and J 6 bases; nucleotides not matched to a gene: 5. This TCR came from a male donor with ankylosing spondylitis or in good health (not recorded which). The J gene is TRBJ2-7, the V gene TRBV29-1; 9 positions match TRBD1. Sequenced input: blood, either unsorted or a sorted T cell fraction (not recorded which). CDR3 bases: TGCAGCGTTTCCGGGACAGGGCGCGAGCAGTACTTC. Translation gives CSVSGTGREQYF.